This TCR beta chain was identified during a study of radiation and T cells in renal cell carcinoma. Looking at the study overall: Nephrectomy followed 15 Gy stereotactic body radiation by 4 weeks.

The CDR3 spans 14 residues. The time point was: blood 2 weeks post-SBRT. Treatment meaning: 15 Gy SBRT to primary tumor, nephrectomy 4 weeks later. After SBRT, blood was collected at 2 and 4 weeks, plus baseline. The patient's renal cell carcinoma had clear cell pathology. Clones were read by immunoSEQ multiplex PCR, and TCRdb kept only the in-frame ones, dropping some. The sample consists of about 130,000 clones, about four fifths of them appearing once. Study observations and caveats: In blood, top tumor clones expanded by 2 weeks, shrinking by 4.

Notes on this clone: Antigen: not known. Its ends do not fully match the called genes, so a read error is possible.

This sequence joins TRBV6-7 and TRBJ1-1, with a tentative D call TRBD1 (6 bases). TRBV6-7 is noted as an ORF with a role that remains uncertain. The TCR sequence derives from a middle-aged man with renal cell carcinoma. Sequencing used blood, obtained from a patient whose treatment included radiotherapy and nephrectomy. Here the CDR3 reads CASSYRTDDLFVIF. Here the CDR3 DNA reads TGTGCCAGCAGTTATAGGACAGATGACCTTTTCGTCATCTTT.